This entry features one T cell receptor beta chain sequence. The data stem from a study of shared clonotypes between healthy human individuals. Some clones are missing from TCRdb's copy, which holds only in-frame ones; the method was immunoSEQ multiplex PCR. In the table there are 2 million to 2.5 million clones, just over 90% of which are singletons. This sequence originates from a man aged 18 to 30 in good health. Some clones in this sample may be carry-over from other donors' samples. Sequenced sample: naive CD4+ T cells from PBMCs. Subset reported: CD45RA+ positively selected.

The CDR3: CASRKFTGDPEAFF. The CDR3 DNA is TGTGCCAGCAGAAAATTCACAGGGGACCCTGAAGCTTTCTTT. The chain carries TRBV4-2 and TRBJ1-1; 7 nucleotides agree with TRBD1. Per germline, CDR1 LGHNA and CDR2 YNFKEQ. The CDR3 sequence is 14 residues long. The J segment lost 6 bases and the V segment lost 6 bases, leaving 10 bases of the junction unmatched.